This TCR beta chain was observed in a study of blood T cell repertoires in COVID-19. Study overall: PBMCs, B-cell-depleted T cells, or T cells provided the cDNA or gDNA that made up the material.

The CDR3 is made up of 12 amino acids. Germline V gene lookup returns CDR1 MNHEY and CDR2 SVGAGI. The trim removed 8 bases at V and 4 bases at J, leaving 1 base unmatched. In the authors' methods: Researchers report that nucleated cell counts were estimated from reference gene primer amplification. Repertoires were generated with immunoSEQ multiplex PCR, while TCRdb's copy carries only in-frame clones and drops some. That table supplies the V and J calls and clone size; D and trimming were determined from the DNA. The table includes some 460,000 clones, around nine tenths detected once. Across fewer than 25 US areas, participants ranged in age from about 18 to 100 years.

Sequenced: PBMCs or T cells enriched from blood (not recorded which). The rearrangement uses TRBV6-5 and TRBJ2-7, with 11 bases aligning to TRBD1. This clonotype originated in a woman between 18 and 30 years old with acute COVID-19. This CDR3 reads CASGTGGYEQYF. CDR3 coding DNA: TGTGCCAGCGGGACAGGGGGATACGAGCAGTACTTC.